This T cell receptor beta chain was documented in a study of cytomegalovirus exposure and HLA in healthy donors. Study-wide findings and caveats: The CMV antigen specificity of a few CMV-associated chains was confirmed through in vitro analysis. Several V segments, TRBV6-2 and TRBV6-3 among them, could not be told apart and were dropped. Later findings reportedly placed an Asian-associated ancestry cluster below the 666-donor mean for N-insertions.

Primers included in the PCR were 60 Vbeta and 13 Jbeta primers. The data were produced by immunoSEQ multiplex PCR, yet TCRdb's version contains in-frame clones alone and is incomplete. The table includes roughly 200,000 clones, approximately 80% detected once. In its sample, this clone was seen once. Its target is not known. V dropped 4 bases and J dropped 7; count of bases not matched to a gene: 8. Germline loops: CDR1 SQVTM, CDR2 ANQGSEA. This CDR3 is 13 amino acids long. The V and J genes are TRBV29-1 and TRBJ1-2; 8 bases align to TRBD1. The TCR originated in a woman between 50 and 59 years old in good health and CMV-seronegative. The sample comprised PBMCs. The CDR3, as DNA: TGCAGCGTTGGCCCAGACAGGGGCGGTGGCTACACCTTC. Translation gives CSVGPDRGGGYTF.